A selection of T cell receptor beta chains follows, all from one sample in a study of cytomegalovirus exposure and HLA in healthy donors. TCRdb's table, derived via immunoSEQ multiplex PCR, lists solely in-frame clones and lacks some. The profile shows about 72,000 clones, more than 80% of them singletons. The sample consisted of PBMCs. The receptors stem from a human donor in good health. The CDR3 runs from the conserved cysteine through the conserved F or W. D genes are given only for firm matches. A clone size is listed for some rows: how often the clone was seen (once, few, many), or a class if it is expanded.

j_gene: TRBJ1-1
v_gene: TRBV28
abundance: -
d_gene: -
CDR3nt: TGTGCCACCAGATCAGGGGCGAGAACTGAAGCTTTCTTT
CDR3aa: CATRSGARTEAFF

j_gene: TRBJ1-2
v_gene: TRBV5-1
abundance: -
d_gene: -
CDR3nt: TGCGCCAGCAGCTTGGGGGGGGAGCTCTATGGCTACACCTTC
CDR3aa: CASSLGGELYGYTF

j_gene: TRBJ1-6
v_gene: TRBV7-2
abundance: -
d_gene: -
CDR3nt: TGTGCCAGCAGCCCGAAACAGGGAGTTAATTCACCCCTCCACTTT
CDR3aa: CASSPKQGVNSPLHF

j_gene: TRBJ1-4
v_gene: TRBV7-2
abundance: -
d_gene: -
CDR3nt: TGTGCCAGCAGCCGGACTGCAACTAATGAAAAACTGTTTTTT
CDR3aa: CASSRTATNEKLFF

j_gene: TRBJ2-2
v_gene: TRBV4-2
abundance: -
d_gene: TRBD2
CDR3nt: TGTGCCAGCAGCCCCCTGACTAGCGGGGGGCCGGCCCCCGGGGAGCTGTTTTTT
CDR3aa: CASSPLTSGGPAPGELFF

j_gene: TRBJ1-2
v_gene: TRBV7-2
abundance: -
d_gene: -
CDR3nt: TGTGCCAGCAGCACGGACAGCTCAAGCCTCTATGGCTACACCTTC
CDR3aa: CASSTDSSSLYGYTF

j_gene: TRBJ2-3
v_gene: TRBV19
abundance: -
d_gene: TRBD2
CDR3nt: TGTGCCAGTAGTTTGACTAGCGGGGGCACAGATACGCAGTATTTT
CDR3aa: CASSLTSGGTDTQYF

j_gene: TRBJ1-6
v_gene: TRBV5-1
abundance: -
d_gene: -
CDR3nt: TGCGCCAGCAGCTTGGCCGGGTTGGGTAGATCACCCCTCCACTTT
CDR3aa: CASSLAGLGRSPLHF

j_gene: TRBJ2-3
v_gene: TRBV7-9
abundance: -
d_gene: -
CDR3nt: TGTGCCAGCAGACCCGGAGGGGACAGCACAGATACGCAGTATTTT
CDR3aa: CASRPGGDSTDTQYF

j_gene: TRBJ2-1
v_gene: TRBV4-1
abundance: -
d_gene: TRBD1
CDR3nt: TGCGCCAGCAGCCAAGAACCGGGACAGGGATACAATGAGCAGTTCTTC
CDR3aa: CASSQEPGQGYNEQFF

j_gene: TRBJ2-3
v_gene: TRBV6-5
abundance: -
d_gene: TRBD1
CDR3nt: TGTGCCAGCAGTTCGACAGGGAGTAGCACAGATACGCAGTATTTT
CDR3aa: CASSSTGSSTDTQYF

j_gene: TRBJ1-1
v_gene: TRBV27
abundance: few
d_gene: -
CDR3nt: TGTGCCAGCAGTTTAAGTTCCATGAGGTGGGGGGGCGCGAAGGCTTTCTTT
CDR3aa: CASSLSSMRWGGAKAFF

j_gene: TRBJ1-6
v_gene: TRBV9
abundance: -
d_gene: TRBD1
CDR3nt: TGTGCCAGCAGCGGGGACAGCACCTATTCACCCCTCCACTTT
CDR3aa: CASSGDSTYSPLHF

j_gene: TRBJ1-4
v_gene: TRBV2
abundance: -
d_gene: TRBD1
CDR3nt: TGTGCCAGCAGTGGGACAGGGAATGAAAAACTGTTTTTT
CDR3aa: CASSGTGNEKLFF